One T cell receptor (beta chain) is described in this entry. This sample is part of a study of blood T cell repertoires in COVID-19. The V and J ends lost 4 bases and 8 bases, in that order; junction bases with no gene match: 8. CDR1 and CDR2 (germline): SGHTS, YDEGEE. The CDR3 sequence is 14 residues long. TCRdb's table, derived via immunoSEQ multiplex PCR, lists solely in-frame clones and lacks some. The table shows about 79,000 clones, with about 89% occurring only once. This rearrangement joins TRBV5-8 to TRBJ2-1, with 8 bases fitting TRBD2. This clonotype was obtained from a man aged 65-85 years with active or convalescent COVID-19. The sample taken for sequencing was peripheral blood. CDR3 sequence (DNA): TGTGCCAGCAGCCCGGGACTAGGTCGGGATGAGCAGTTCTTC. Translation: CASSPGLGRDEQFF.